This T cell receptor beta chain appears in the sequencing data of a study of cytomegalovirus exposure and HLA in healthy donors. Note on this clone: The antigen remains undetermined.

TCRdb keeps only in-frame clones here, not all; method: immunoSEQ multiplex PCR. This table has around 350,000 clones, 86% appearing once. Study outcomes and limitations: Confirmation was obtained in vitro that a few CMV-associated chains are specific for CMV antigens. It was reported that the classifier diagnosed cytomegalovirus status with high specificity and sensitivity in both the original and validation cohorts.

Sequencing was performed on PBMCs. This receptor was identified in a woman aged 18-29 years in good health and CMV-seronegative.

CDR3 region: CSGVSRGGYTF. Written as DNA, the CDR3 is TGCAGCGGGGTATCGAGAGGTGGCTACACCTTC. The chain is built from TRBV29-1 and TRBJ1-2; D not resolved. CDR3 length: 11 amino acids. The V and J ends lost 7 bases and 7 bases respectively, with 13 bases between them. CDR1 is SQVTM and CDR2 is ANQGSEA in the germline V gene.